This TCR beta chain derives from a study of blood T cell repertoires in COVID-19 (TCRdb year 2020). About the full investigation: Samples covering the acute and convalescent phases of COVID-19 were provided by collaborators in the United States, Italy and Spain. A freely available public database, intended as a resource for researchers studying the immune response to SARS-CoV-2, is where the repertoires were released. The material from the prospective study consisted of cDNA or gDNA derived from T cells, B-cell-depleted T cells, or PBMCs. Sample metadata almost always included a de-identified subject ID, COVID-19 status, age in years and sex. The samples were drawn from two sources: the first 160 participants of the ongoing ImmuneRACE study, and fewer than 1,500 subjects contributed by 6 global collaborators. Where HLA class I and class II types were available, the types were taken from metadata supplied by the sample provider, not from assay-based typing. Deeply sampled blood TCRbeta repertoires from subjects exposed to, actively infected with, or recovered from COVID-19 were included in the dataset. Overall results and qualifications from the work: The quantity of clinical and demographic metadata differed by source and by participant and was supplied without curation.

Unmatched junction bases come to 4, with V trimmed by 4 bases and J by 4 bases. Counted from cysteine to phenylalanine, this CDR3 has 15 amino acids. The sequence is cut down to CDR3 DNA, 45 bases in frame from base 1. CDR1 and CDR2 are drawn from the germline V gene: SGHRS, YFSETQ. Each collaborating institution followed its own protocols to collect whole blood in K2EDTA tubes. For TCRbeta analysis, collaborator samples were shipped as frozen whole blood, as isolated PBMCs, or as DNA extracted from either sample type. TCRbeta CDR3 regions were amplified from genomic DNA using the immunoSEQ Assay, a bias-controlled multiplex PCR. In the original analysis: Within the assay, amplification of reference gene primers was used to estimate how many nucleated cells each sample contained. Sequence reads were collapsed and filtered to measure the absolute abundance of every unique TCRbeta CDR3 rearrangement. Productive Simpson clonality was computed per sample as the square root of Simpson's diversity index over productive rearrangements. TCRdb limited this immuneACCESS table to in-frame rearrangements with V and J called. A share of clones is missing; checked studies link under half to unresolved V genes, and the rest is unexplained. That table gives V, J and clone size, and the DNA gave D and trimming. Within this sample are a few hundred thousand clones, with around 83% of them counted one time only. Jointly, the top ten make up roughly 1.1% of the sample.

As to this clone: Its antigen specificity is not known. One base away there is no much larger clone; base qualities are not given.

The sequence is built from TRBV5-1 and TRBJ2-5, with TRBD2 identical over 13 junction bases. The clonotype comes from a woman between 45 and 60 years old with acute or convalescent COVID-19. Sequencing input: peripheral blood. The sequence in DNA is TGCGCCAGCAGCCCGGGGACTAGCGGGGCAGAGACCCAGTACTTC. Its amino acids are CASSPGTSGAETQYF.